This TCR beta chain is drawn from a study of blood T cell repertoires in COVID-19. For the study at large: Acute and convalescent COVID-19 specimens originated in the United States, Italy and Spain. In each case, the material was cDNA or gDNA derived from T cells, B-cell-depleted T cells, or PBMCs.

Original processing methods: For nucleated cells, counts were estimated from reference gene primer amplification. Clones were sequenced by immunoSEQ multiplex PCR, and TCRdb holds only the in-frame ones, with some missing. The DNA gave D and trimming, while V, J and clone size come from that table. The table records about 100,000 clones, approximately 91% of them present only once. The germline gives CDR1 SQVTM, CDR2 ANQGSEA. This CDR3 has 13 residues. The V and J ends lost 4 bases and 3 bases respectively, with 13 bases between them. The origin of this receptor is a human donor in a cohort sampled during active COVID-19. This chain connects TRBV29-1 to TRBJ2-7; a weak D match, TRBD1 (5 bases). Specimen: peripheral blood. The CDR3 loop is CSVVKGFNYEQYF. The CDR3 coding sequence is TGCAGCGTTGTGAAGGGGTTTAACTACGAGCAGTACTTC.